These 24 T cell receptor beta chains were all obtained from the same sample, sequenced in a study of cytomegalovirus exposure and HLA in healthy donors (dated by TCRdb to the late 2010s). Preparation of the library involved the immunoSEQ multiplex PCR assay. The multiplex PCR relied on a mix of 60 forward primers for TCR Vbeta segments and 13 reverse primers for TCR Jbeta segments. Sourced from immuneACCESS, this table was stored by TCRdb with only in-frame sequences that have V and J called. A share of the clones is absent; for the studies checked, an unresolved V gene accounts for under half, and the remainder has no known explanation. This sample comprises some 120,000 clones, 80% of them detected only once. The leading ten clones occupy 4.5% to 5.5% of the sample. Specimen: PBMCs. Receptor source: a man younger than 40 in good health and CMV-seronegative.

J is TRBJ1-6 and V is TRBV7-2; D is uncertain. V was trimmed by 0 bases and J by 10 bases, leaving 13 bases between them. Germline lookup yields CDR1 SGHTA and CDR2 FQGNSA. The CDR3 totals 15 residues. The CDR3 nucleotides are TGTGCCAGCAGCTTAGCAGGCAGGACTTGGTCACCCCTCCACTTT. It encodes CASSLAGRTWSPLHF.

The chain employs TRBV6-5 and TRBJ2-7, with a tentative D call TRBD1 (6 bases). Looked up from germline, CDR1 is MNHEY and CDR2 is SVGAGI. Trimming pared 1 base from V and 7 bases from J, leaving 14 bases between. CDR3 length: 14 residues. CDR3 nucleotide sequence: TGTGCCAGCAGTTACTTTGAGGGGGTAGGAGAGCAGTACTTC. Its translation: CASSYFEGVGEQYF.

The rearrangement joins TRBV6-5 to TRBJ2-5, with D tentatively TRBD2 (6 bases). The germline V and J ends were trimmed by 2 bases and 0 bases, with 7 bases remaining between them. The CDR3 length is 14 residues. CDR1 MNHEY and CDR2 SVGAGI come from the germline V gene. In nucleotides, the CDR3 is TGTGCCAGCAGTTACCGGGGGAACCAAGAGACCCAGTACTTC. Amino acid sequence: CASSYRGNQETQYF.

The chain couples TRBV9 to TRBJ1-2; D possibly corresponds to TRBD1 (5 bases). The germline V and J ends were trimmed by 3 bases and 5 bases, with 11 bases remaining between them. Germline V gene lookup returns CDR1 SGDLS and CDR2 YYNGEE. The CDR3 sequence is 13 residues long. In DNA form, the CDR3 reads TGTGCCAGCAGCGACACAGGAGCTTATGGCTACACCTTC. Protein product: CASSDTGAYGYTF. Complete variable domain (other parts from reference TRBV9 and TRBJ1-2): DSGVTQTPKHLITATGQRVTLRCSPRSGDLSVYWYQQSLDQGLQFLIQYYNGEERAKGNILERFSAQQFPDLHSELNLSSLELGDSALYFCASSDTGAYGYTFGSGTRLTVV.

The chain carries TRBV4-2 and TRBJ2-1; D is perhaps TRBD1 (5 bases). This CDR3 has 16 amino acids. Trimming took 3 bases from V and 0 from J, leaving 12 bases between them. The V gene's germline CDR1 is LGHNA and CDR2 YNFKEQ. In nucleotides, the CDR3 is TGTGCCAGCAGCCAGAGAACAGGTAGCTCCTACAATGAGCAGTTCTTC. This encodes CASSQRTGSSYNEQFF.

The chain recombines TRBV14 with TRBJ1-1; possible D gene TRBD1, 6 bases. Trimming left V 1 base short and J 4 bases short, with 10 bases between. CDR1 and CDR2 from the germline V gene are SGHDN and FVKESK. The CDR3 is made up of 14 amino acids. The DNA of the CDR3 is TGTGCCAGCAGCCAAGCCAGGGGCTTCACTGAAGCTTTCTTT. Its translation: CASSQARGFTEAFF.

This clone was detected only a few times. The chain combines TRBV9 with TRBJ1-2; weak D call: TRBD1 (5 bases). Looked up from germline, CDR1 is SGDLS and CDR2 is YYNGEE. The CDR3 has 15 amino acids. Deletions cut 4 bases from V and 0 bases from J, with 13 bases between. The CDR3 spells CASSKLTGTNYGYTF. The CDR3 DNA sequence: TGTGCCAGCAGCAAACTTACAGGAACTAACTATGGCTACACCTTC.

The J gene is TRBJ2-1, the V gene TRBV2; D is uncertain. V dropped 4 bases and J dropped 2 bases, with 12 bases sitting between them. The CDR3 loop spans 15 amino acids. Germline-derived CDR1 and CDR2 are SNHLY and FYNNEI. CDR3: CASSVLPLTYNEQFF. The CDR3 bases are TGTGCCAGCAGTGTTCTGCCCCTAACCTACAATGAGCAGTTCTTC.

This chain links TRBV4-2 with TRBJ2-3; TRBD2 aligns across 8 bases. V gave up 3 bases and J gave up 5 bases; unmatched junction bases: 13. This CDR3 is 17 amino acids long. Germline loops: CDR1 LGHNA, CDR2 YNFKEQ. The CDR3 DNA follows: TGTGCCAGCAGCCAGGTATCTAGCGGGCAGCCTCAAGATACGCAGTATTTT. As protein: CASSQVSSGQPQDTQYF.

The gene calls are TRBV16 and TRBJ2-5; maybe TRBD1 (6 bases). Per germline, CDR1 KGHSY and CDR2 FQNENV. V lost 2 bases, J lost 4 bases, and 8 bases lay in between. The CDR3 covers 13 residues. The CDR3 DNA follows: TGTGCCAGCAGCCAAGGGACACTAGAGACCCAGTACTTC. Protein: CASSQGTLETQYF.

The J gene is TRBJ1-4, the V gene TRBV30; D unresolved. Germline CDR1 GTSNPN, CDR2 SVGIG (reference sequence). Trimming removed 7 bases at V and 7 bases at J, with 16 bases between. The CDR3 is made up of 13 amino acids. CDR3 sequence: CAFGPREGEKLFF. In DNA form, the CDR3 reads TGTGCCTTCGGACCCCGAGAGGGTGAAAAACTGTTTTTT.

This chain connects TRBV21-1 to TRBJ2-4; the tabulated D call, TRBD2, remains unverified against the DNA. TRBV21-1 is a known pseudogene. The CDR3 has 16 amino acids. The CDR3 coding sequence is TGTGCCAGCAGAAACAGAGGTCCGGGGGCCAAAAACATTCAGTACTTC. Its translation: CASRNRGPGAKNIQYF.

V gene TRBV7-8 combines with J gene TRBJ1-3, with D maybe TRBD1 (6 bases). The CDR3 runs to 14 residues. The V gene's germline CDR1 is SGHVS and CDR2 FQNEAQ. V shed 5 bases and J shed 4 bases, with 12 bases lying between them. The CDR3 DNA sequence: TGTGCCAGCAGCCCACAGGGAGGGGGAAACACCATATATTTT. It yields the protein CASSPQGGGNTIYF.

The chain joins TRBV15 to TRBJ1-5, with TRBD1 matching 8 bases. The V and J ends lost 4 bases and 7 bases, in that order; junction bases with no gene match: 9. The length of the CDR3 is 15 residues. Germline CDR1 LNHNV, CDR2 YYDKDF (reference sequence). Here the CDR3 reads CATSKNQGAPQPQHF. The CDR3 DNA sequence: TGTGCCACCAGCAAGAATCAGGGGGCCCCCCAGCCCCAGCATTTT.

The count of this clone is one. The rearrangement joins TRBV9 to TRBJ1-1, with 7 bases lining up with TRBD1. The CDR3 spans 13 residues. The germline gives CDR1 SGDLS, CDR2 YYNGEE. V trimming: 0 bases; J trimming: 6 bases; junction bases outside the gene matches: 2. Written as DNA, the CDR3 is TGTGCCAGCAGCGTAGTAGGGGGCGCTGAAGCTTTCTTT. Translated: CASSVVGGAEAFF.

The chain carries TRBV7-6 and TRBJ1-4; D call uncertain. V dropped 2 bases and J dropped 0 bases, with 10 bases sitting between them. There are 16 residues in the CDR3. Germline CDR1 and CDR2: SGHVS and FNYEAQ. This CDR3 is CASSLNSRATNEKLFF. The CDR3 DNA sequence: TGTGCCAGCAGCTTAAACTCCCGGGCAACTAATGAAAAACTGTTTTTT.

V and J are TRBV5-1 and TRBJ2-1, with a possible D match to TRBD2 (5 bases). Germline lookup yields CDR1 SGHRS and CDR2 YFSETQ. This CDR3 is built from 15 residues. V shed 2 bases and J shed 7 bases, with 16 bases lying between them. The CDR3 region has the DNA TGCGCCAGCAGCTTAGGGATGACGGGGTCGAATGAGCAGTTCTTC. Translating it yields CASSLGMTGSNEQFF.

Here the CDR3 reads CASWDTTYEQYF. Written as DNA, the CDR3 is TGTGCCTCATGGGACACAACCTACGAGCAGTACTTC. The rearrangement joins TRBV30 to TRBJ2-7; D is possibly TRBD1 (6 bases). The length of the CDR3 is 12 residues. Trimming left V 7 bases short and J 2 bases short, with 12 bases between. Germline CDR1 and CDR2: GTSNPN and SVGIG (reference sequence).

This chain links TRBV6-5 with TRBJ2-5, with 8 bases aligning to TRBD2. J lost 7 bases, V lost 6 bases, and 7 bases had no gene match. Germline CDR1 and CDR2: MNHEY and SVGAGI. This CDR3 region has 13 residues. The chain's CDR3 is CASSMAGGGTQYF. The DNA of the CDR3 is TGTGCCAGCAGCATGGCCGGGGGGGGGACCCAGTACTTC.

This rearrangement joins TRBV2 to TRBJ2-5, with TRBD1 as a possible D gene (6 bases). CDR1 is SNHLY, CDR2 FYNNEI, per germline. Trimming took 4 bases from V and 5 from J, leaving 23 bases between them. The CDR3 runs to 17 residues. The CDR3 here is CASSGGRGTPQGETQYF. The CDR3 DNA reads as TGTGCCAGCAGTGGGGGGCGAGGGACACCGCAAGGCGAGACCCAGTACTTC.

The rearrangement links TRBV2 to TRBJ1-2; a weak D match, TRBD1 (6 bases). The CDR3 loop spans 14 amino acids. Trimming took off 7 bases at V and 0 bases at J, with 12 bases between the two ends. From germline, CDR1 is SNHLY and CDR2 FYNNEI. The CDR3 DNA follows: TGTGCCAGCATTAGGGACAAGGCTAACTATGGCTACACCTTC. Protein: CASIRDKANYGYTF.

This chain uses TRBV30 with TRBJ1-3, with D possibly TRBD1 on 6 matching bases. V was shortened by 3 bases and J by 3 bases, with 12 bases between the two germline ends. This CDR3 spans 14 amino acids. The germline gives CDR1 GTSNPN, CDR2 SVGIG (reference sequence). In DNA form, the CDR3 reads TGTGCCTGGAGGTCGACAGGAGTTGGAAACACCATATATTTT. This codes for CAWRSTGVGNTIYF.

This clone was recorded a few times. The CDR3 end shows no conserved phenylalanine or tryptophan, and so a read error is likely. The DNA is omitted, as the CDR3 cannot be located on it reliably, and the CDR3 follows TCRdb's listing. The chain joins TRBV2 to TRBJ2-7; TRBD1 was called by the table and not checked on the DNA. The CDR3 is made up of 11 amino acids, end residues included. Germline V gives CDR1 SNHLY, CDR2 FYNNEI. The CDR3 is CASSVDRVLKL.

The rearrangement uses TRBV28 and TRBJ2-1; perhaps TRBD1 as D (6 bases). Trimming removed 6 bases at V and 3 bases at J, with 21 bases between. The CDR3 totals 17 residues. The germline V gene encodes CDR1 MDHEN and CDR2 SYDVKM. The CDR3 bases are TGTGCCAGCAGCTTTAGACCCAAAAGGGGGTACTACAATGAGCAGTTCTTC. This sequence encodes CASSFRPKRGYYNEQFF. Using reference TRBV28 and TRBJ2-1 for the parts outside the CDR3, the full variable domain is DVKVTQSSRYLVKRTGEKVFLECVQDMDHENMFWYRQDPGLGLRLIYFSYDVKMKEKGDIPEGYSVSREKKERFSLILESASTNQTSMYLCASSFRPKRGYYNEQFFGPGTRLTVL.